These 7 T cell receptor beta chains came from one sample sequenced in a study of shared clonotypes between healthy human individuals. Only in-frame clones appear in the TCRdb table, and some are missing; sequencing was by immunoSEQ multiplex PCR. The sample consists of under 550,000 clones, 95% to 97% of them appearing once. Specimen: naive CD4+ T cells sorted from blood. Subset given: CD45RA+ positively selected. These receptors were taken from a woman younger than 45 in good health.

The chain links TRBV7-9 to TRBJ1-5; TRBD1 is a possible D gene (5 bases). Per the germline V gene, CDR1 is SEHNR and CDR2 is FQNEAQ (reference sequence). V shed 3 bases and J shed 5 bases, with 11 bases lying between them. The CDR3 is 14 residues long. CDR3 region: CASSFVGPDQPQHF. For the CDR3, the DNA is TGTGCCAGCAGCTTTGTGGGGCCCGATCAGCCCCAGCATTTT.

V gene TRBV28 combines with J gene TRBJ2-7; tentatively, D is TRBD2 (6 bases). Germline V lookup: CDR1 MDHEN, CDR2 SYDVKM. Trimming left V 7 bases short and J 2 bases short, with 18 bases between. This CDR3 comprises 15 residues. The CDR3 sequence is CASIAAGLTPYEQYF. The CDR3, as DNA: TGTGCCAGCATTGCTGCCGGACTAACTCCCTACGAGCAGTACTTC.

This rearrangement joins TRBV5-1 to TRBJ1-1; TRBD1 is a possible D gene (5 bases). Trimming took off 4 bases at V and 6 bases at J, with 22 bases between the two ends. The CDR3 has 16 residues. Germline V CDR1 and CDR2: SGHRS, YFSETQ. CDR3: CASSAEWDGVGAEAFF. CDR3 sequence (DNA): TGCGCCAGCAGCGCCGAATGGGACGGCGTCGGGGCTGAAGCTTTCTTT.

V usage is TRBV5-4 and J usage is TRBJ2-3, with D uncertain. Germline lookup yields CDR1 SGHNT and CDR2 YYREEE (reference sequence). V lost 1 base and J 5 bases, leaving 14 bases between the germline ends. The CDR3 covers 15 residues. DNA for the CDR3: TGTGCCAGCAGCTTGAAGGCTGGGGTTGTAGATACGCAGTATTTT. It specifies CASSLKAGVVDTQYF.

The chain couples TRBV9 to TRBJ2-1; D gene unclear. Germline V gene lookup returns CDR1 SGDLS and CDR2 YYNGEE. V was shortened by 5 bases and J by 14 bases, with 17 bases between the two germline ends. This CDR3 contains 12 residues. CDR3 region: CASRSSCCLEFF. CDR3 nucleotides: TGTGCCAGCAGAAGTAGTTGTTGTTTGGAGTTCTTC.

The chain combines TRBV30 with TRBJ2-5; the D is unclear. CDR1 GTSNPN and CDR2 SVGIG come from the germline V gene (reference sequence). The CDR3 sequence is 13 residues long. V lost 0 bases and J 2 bases, leaving 7 bases between the germline ends. DNA of the CDR3: TGTGCCTGGAGTGTACGACTGCAAGAGACCCAGTACTTC. This translates into CAWSVRLQETQYF.

The V gene is TRBV6-5, the J gene TRBJ2-1, with TRBD2 matching 10 bases. There are 16 residues in the CDR3. V gave up 1 base and J gave up 6 bases; unmatched junction bases: 6. CDR1 is MNHEY, CDR2 SVGAGI, per germline. The CDR3 DNA reads as TGTGCCAGCAGTTACTACCCGCTAGCGGGAGTCAATGAGCAGTTCTTC. Translation gives CASSYYPLAGVNEQFF.